This record covers a single TCR beta chain. The antigen remains unidentified. The second PCR ran about 6 to 11 cycles with a sample-barcoded 5' primer and J-beta primers. No fewer than 3 million CDR3-containing paired-end reads came from each sample. TCRdb re-analysed the 5' RACE reads in MiXCR, keeping a single row per CDR3 protein. The data hold 850,000 to 950,000 distinct CDR3 sequences, with 29% observed a single time. These data are taken from a study of blood T cells in healthy people across ages. The overall study: Template switching retrieved approximately one barcoded beta molecule for each two T cells. Overall study findings and caveats: CMV status of donors was not determined, possibly confounding expanded clonotype changes.

In germline, CDR1 is SGHTA, CDR2 FQGTGA. Trimming cost V 2 bases and J 7 bases; bases outside gene matches: 8. This CDR3 is 14 amino acids long. Donors ranged from roughly 6 to 100 years old and were healthy Caucasians in Russia. This chain links TRBV7-3 with TRBJ2-7, with 7 nucleotides matching TRBD2. Sequenced input: blood. This TCR was sampled from a woman over 75 in good health. This CDR3 is CASSLYAGVDEQYF. In DNA, the CDR3 is TGTGCCAGCAGCTTATACGCGGGGGTGGATGAGCAGTACTTC.